The 19 T cell receptor beta chains presented below share a single source sample, sequenced in a study of CD8+ T cells in alopecia areata. RNA extraction and reverse transcription yielded cDNA as sequencing template. Measured with immunoSEQ multiplex PCR; TCRdb has only the in-frame clones, and not every one. The sample comprises around 290,000 clones, 55% to 70% of which are singletons, and 1.8% rests with the top ten. Treatment of the sample: oral pan-JAK inhibitor, 5-10 mg twice daily. Sequencing used CD4+ T cells sorted from blood, obtained at week 24, from a patient treated with tofacitinib. The receptors stem from a human donor with alopecia areata.

This chain connects TRBV29-1 to TRBJ2-3; 7 nucleotides match TRBD1. The germline CDR1 and CDR2 sequences are SQVTM and ANQGSEA. This CDR3 comprises 13 residues. V dropped 4 bases and J dropped 3; count of bases not matched to a gene: 4. The CDR3 is CSVGTGATDTQYF. CDR3 DNA: TGCAGCGTTGGGACAGGTGCAACAGATACGCAGTATTTT.

The J gene is TRBJ2-1, the V gene TRBV4-2, with 7 bases matching TRBD2. Germline V gene lookup returns CDR1 LGHNA and CDR2 YNFKEQ. The CDR3 has 14 amino acids. V was pared by 3 bases and J by 6 bases, with 5 bases of the junction left unmatched. In nucleotides, the CDR3 is TGTGCCAGCAGCCAGGCTTGGGGGGGCAATGAGCAGTTCTTC. This gives the protein CASSQAWGGNEQFF.

This clone was observed a few times. Other DNA sequences of this sample code for an identical CDR3. The rearrangement links TRBV5-1 to TRBJ2-5; D is possibly TRBD1 (5 bases). Germline CDR1 reads SGHRS; CDR2 reads YFSETQ. The CDR3 consists of 12 residues. V lost 0 bases and J lost 5, with 5 bases in between. CDR3 sequence reads: CASSLEGETQYF. As DNA, the CDR3 is TGCGCCAGCAGCTTGGAGGGGGAGACCCAGTACTTC.

This clone occurred a few times. The CDR3 coding sequence is TGTGCCAGTAGTCCCCCAGGGGGCTGGGAGACCCAGTACTTC. The encoded protein is CASSPPGGWETQYF. The rearrangement uses TRBV19 and TRBJ2-5; 8 nucleotides match TRBD1. The CDR3 totals 14 residues. Germline CDR1 LNHDA, CDR2 SQIVND (reference sequence). J lost 5 bases, V lost 5 bases, and 7 bases had no gene match.

This clone has a single count. The chain links TRBV7-2 to TRBJ2-1, with TRBD1 matching over 9 bases. This CDR3 has 15 residues. V lost 1 base to trimming and J lost 7 bases; unmatched junction nucleotides: 5. Germline assignment: CDR1 SGHTA and CDR2 FQGNSA. The chain's CDR3 is CASSLDRGRLNEQFF. The CDR3 DNA follows: TGTGCCAGCAGCTTAGACAGGGGGCGCCTGAATGAGCAGTTCTTC.

This CDR3 reads CASSLIAGDTDTQYF. The CDR3 DNA follows: TGTGCCAGCAGCTTAATAGCGGGGGACACAGATACGCAGTATTTT. The chain recombines TRBV7-3 with TRBJ2-3, with 9 bases that match TRBD2. The CDR3 spans 15 residues. V lost 1 base to trimming and J lost 2 bases; unmatched junction nucleotides: 1. Per the germline V gene, CDR1 is SGHTA and CDR2 is FQGTGA.

This sequence joins TRBV4-1 and TRBJ1-2; D is unclear. The V gene's germline CDR1 is MGHRA and CDR2 YSYEKL. V was clipped by 0 bases and J by 8 bases, with 13 bases between them. This CDR3 is built from 14 residues. The CDR3 nucleotides are TGCGCCAGCAGCCAAGATCTCGAGGTACCAGGCTACACCTTC. Protein sequence: CASSQDLEVPGYTF.

Only a few counts were recorded for this clone. This chain connects TRBV5-1 to TRBJ1-1; 7 positions match TRBD1. The CDR3 runs to 17 residues. V dropped 3 bases and J dropped 0; count of bases not matched to a gene: 11. CDR1 is SGHRS, CDR2 YFSETQ, per germline. The CDR3 loop reads CASSSRPGTVLNTEAFF. The CDR3 DNA is TGCGCCAGCAGCTCCCGTCCCGGGACAGTATTGAACACTGAAGCTTTCTTT.

V is TRBV5-1 and J is TRBJ2-2; D gene unclear. Deletions cut 1 base from V and 4 bases from J, with 5 bases between. Germline assignment: CDR1 SGHRS and CDR2 YFSETQ. This CDR3 region has 13 residues. The CDR3 nucleotides read TGCGCCAGCAGCTTGCGTCGCACCGGGGAGCTGTTTTTT. The encoded protein is CASSLRRTGELFF.

The chain carries TRBV27 and TRBJ2-1; D gene unclear. The CDR3 contains 13 residues. Germline lookup yields CDR1 MNHEY and CDR2 SMNVEV (reference sequence). V gave up 1 base and J gave up 4 bases, with 5 bases separating them. Here the CDR3 reads CASSLWGYNEQFF. DNA of the CDR3: TGTGCCAGCAGTTTATGGGGTTACAATGAGCAGTTCTTC.

This clone was observed a single time. The chain is built from TRBV4-2 and TRBJ2-2; 7 nucleotides align to TRBD2. There are 15 residues in the CDR3. The junction had 7 bases not matched to a gene; V was cut back by 4 bases and J by 5 bases. In germline, CDR1 is LGHNA, CDR2 YNFKEQ. This chain's CDR3 is CASSPRLAGTGELFF. In DNA, the CDR3 is TGTGCCAGCAGCCCAAGACTAGCCGGTACCGGGGAGCTGTTTTTT.

The rearrangement joins TRBV9 to TRBJ2-1, with D maybe TRBD2 (6 bases). Deletions cut 3 bases from V and 0 bases from J, with 10 bases between. Germline loops: CDR1 SGDLS, CDR2 YYNGEE. The CDR3 is made up of 15 amino acids. The CDR3 sequence is CASSGTNVSYNEQFF. The CDR3 nucleotides are TGTGCCAGCAGCGGGACTAACGTCTCCTACAATGAGCAGTTCTTC.

The chain joins TRBV5-4 to TRBJ2-2; tentatively, D is TRBD2 (5 bases). The length of the CDR3 is 13 residues. Trimming removed 4 bases from V and 6 bases from J, with 10 bases in between. CDR1 is SGHNT, CDR2 YYREEE, per germline (reference sequence). The CDR3 DNA reads as TGTGCCAGCAGCCCCCGGGGATCCGGGGAGCTGTTTTTT. Amino acids: CASSPRGSGELFF.

The chain couples TRBV29-1 to TRBJ1-2, with D maybe TRBD1 (5 bases). Trimming cost V 2 bases and J 4 bases, with 26 bases left between them. The CDR3 is 18 residues long. Germline values: CDR1 SQVTM, CDR2 ANQGSEA. The CDR3 DNA sequence: TGCAGCGTTGAAAGCGCCCTGAGGCAGGAAACGGGGGGCTATGGCTACACCTTC. This translates into CSVESALRQETGGYGYTF.

This clone was seen only once. The chain uses TRBV29-1 and TRBJ1-2, with 8 nucleotides matching TRBD1. The CDR3 is 15 residues long. The V gene's germline CDR1 is SQVTM and CDR2 ANQGSEA. With V trimmed by 4 bases and J by 3 bases, 10 bases remained unmatched. The CDR3 DNA reads TGCAGCGTTGTGCCCCCTCTGGACAGGGACTATGGCTACACCTTC. The encoded protein is CSVVPPLDRDYGYTF.

V and J are TRBV7-2 and TRBJ1-5; a possible D gene is TRBD1 (6 bases). CDR1 SGHTA and CDR2 FQGNSA come from the germline V gene. This CDR3 contains 14 residues. V dropped 5 bases and J dropped 7 bases, with 15 bases sitting between them. In DNA form, the CDR3 reads TGTGCCAGCAGCGCCCAGGGGCGTGGACAGCCCCAGCATTTT. It encodes CASSAQGRGQPQHF.

The V call is TRBV7-9, the J call TRBJ1-2; D may be TRBD1 (6 bases). The CDR3 covers 18 residues. CDR1 SEHNR and CDR2 FQNEAQ come from the germline V gene (reference sequence). V was clipped by 2 bases and J by 1 base, with 20 bases between them. The CDR3, as DNA: TGTGCCAGCAGCTTATACCTCCGCAGGGGAAGATTTAACTATGGCTACACCTTC. Its protein is CASSLYLRRGRFNYGYTF.

The chain has TRBV5-5 and TRBJ2-1; D not resolved. Per germline, CDR1 SGHKS and CDR2 YYEKEE (reference sequence). V was trimmed by 4 bases and J by 10 bases, leaving 12 bases between them. This CDR3 is 12 amino acids long. The CDR3 DNA is TGTGCCAGCAGCATAATTCTTAGGGAGCAGTTCTTC. It translates to CASSIILREQFF.

This chain joins TRBV7-2 and TRBJ2-7; D may be TRBD1 or TRBD2 (5 bases each). With 8 bases removed from V and 2 bases from J, the gap between germline ends came to 10 bases. The CDR3 runs 12 residues. Germline V CDR1 and CDR2: SGHTA, FQGNSA. The CDR3 bases are TGTGCCAGCCGGGGCGCGGCCTACGAGCAGTACTTC. Translating it yields CASRGAAYEQYF.